A few counts support the clone carrying this T cell receptor beta chain. What it binds is not known. CDR1 MGHRA and CDR2 YSYEKL come from the germline V gene. This CDR3 comprises 18 residues. V shed 1 base and J 5 bases; nucleotides not matched to a gene: 8. This sample is drawn from a study of T cells after yellow fever vaccination. Study-level findings and limits: A minor fraction of clonotypes spanned both CD4 and CD8 compartments.

UMIs were added to TCR cDNA along with a universal primer site when it was made by 5'RACE template switching. TCRdb fed the 5' RACE reads into MiXCR, producing one record per CDR3 protein. The table records around 340,000 distinct CDR3 sequences, roughly 8.7% of them present only once. The chain employs TRBV4-1 and TRBJ2-2; the match to TRBD1 covers 12 bases. Sequencing used PBMCs, obtained on the day of the first yellow fever vaccination. This sequence was found in a man aged 18 to 29 who received the YFV17D yellow fever vaccine. CDR3 protein: CASSQVAGTGGFTGELFF. Here the CDR3 DNA reads TGCGCCAGCAGCCAAGTGGCCGGGACAGGGGGCTTTACCGGGGAGCTGTTTTTT.